Listed below are T cell receptor beta chains from one sample, sequenced in a study of cytomegalovirus exposure and HLA in healthy donors. Libraries were prepared by immunoSEQ multiplex PCR; TCRdb keeps only in-frame clonotypes and omits some of them. The sample comprises about 160,000 clones, roughly 96% of which are singletons, and about 0.89% rests with the top ten. Material for sequencing was PBMCs. Receptors originate from a young woman in good health and CMV-seronegative. Both conserved end residues are part of each CDR3. A D gene is named only where the DNA matches it firmly. The size entry is marked missing in some rows and otherwise reads once, few, many or a size class.

clone_size: -
v_call: TRBV6-5
d_call: TRBD1
j_call: TRBJ1-6
cdr3_aa: CASSPRQGSPLHF

clone_size: -
v_call: TRBV6-1
d_call: TRBD1
j_call: TRBJ2-7
cdr3_aa: CASSGQGGGSYEQYF

clone_size: -
v_call: TRBV11-2
d_call: -
j_call: TRBJ1-5
cdr3_aa: CASTQVEPQHF

clone_size: -
v_call: TRBV27
d_call: TRBD2
j_call: TRBJ2-7
cdr3_aa: CASSLGGGDTYEQYF

clone_size: -
v_call: TRBV5-6
d_call: -
j_call: TRBJ1-1
cdr3_aa: CASSSLLRLLSHAEAFF

clone_size: -
v_call: TRBV4-1
d_call: TRBD1
j_call: TRBJ1-4
cdr3_aa: CASSHGTVWNEKLFF

clone_size: -
v_call: TRBV4-1
d_call: -
j_call: TRBJ2-7
cdr3_aa: CASSQDTDSGPYEQYF

clone_size: -
v_call: TRBV27
d_call: TRBD2
j_call: TRBJ2-3
cdr3_aa: CASSFGLAGGPSTDTQYF

clone_size: once
v_call: TRBV9
d_call: -
j_call: TRBJ1-2
cdr3_aa: CASSAGYRKDYGYTF

clone_size: -
v_call: TRBV6-5
d_call: -
j_call: TRBJ2-3
cdr3_aa: CASRTFKGTDTQYF

clone_size: -
v_call: TRBV7-9
d_call: TRBD1
j_call: TRBJ2-7
cdr3_aa: CASSSQTGPYLSYEQYF

clone_size: -
v_call: TRBV6-5
d_call: TRBD2
j_call: TRBJ2-1
cdr3_aa: CASSGLAGAGEQFF

clone_size: -
v_call: TRBV6-5
d_call: -
j_call: TRBJ2-7
cdr3_aa: CASRVEGTGEQYF

clone_size: -
v_call: TRBV5-4
d_call: -
j_call: TRBJ1-3
cdr3_aa: CASSSTRNSGNTIYF

clone_size: once
v_call: TRBV30
d_call: -
j_call: TRBJ1-2
cdr3_aa: CAWSARGKGNYGYTF

clone_size: -
v_call: TRBV5-5
d_call: TRBD1
j_call: TRBJ1-6
cdr3_aa: CASSTDRDGSPLHF

clone_size: -
v_call: TRBV5-5
d_call: -
j_call: TRBJ1-2
cdr3_aa: CASSLIVNYGYTF

clone_size: -
v_call: TRBV9
d_call: -
j_call: TRBJ2-1
cdr3_aa: CASSVEGSGPFF

clone_size: -
v_call: TRBV6-5
d_call: TRBD2
j_call: TRBJ2-5
cdr3_aa: CASRLAGGETQYF

clone_size: -
v_call: TRBV9
d_call: -
j_call: TRBJ1-2
cdr3_aa: CASSASGPPYGYTF

clone_size: once
v_call: TRBV5-6
d_call: -
j_call: TRBJ1-1
cdr3_aa: CASSLRGSDSEAFF

clone_size: -
v_call: TRBV30
d_call: TRBD1
j_call: TRBJ1-2
cdr3_aa: CAWRESREPGQGNYGYTF

clone_size: few
v_call: TRBV27
d_call: -
j_call: TRBJ1-6
cdr3_aa: CASSFTGFSPLHF

clone_size: once
v_call: TRBV10-2
d_call: TRBD2
j_call: TRBJ2-5
cdr3_aa: CASSELAGGRQYF

clone_size: once
v_call: TRBV5-1
d_call: -
j_call: TRBJ1-1
cdr3_aa: CASSSDGNTEAFF

clone_size: -
v_call: TRBV7-9
d_call: TRBD1
j_call: TRBJ1-2
cdr3_aa: CASSSEPGRTGGDGYTF

clone_size: -
v_call: TRBV4-2
d_call: TRBD1
j_call: TRBJ1-6
cdr3_aa: CASSQDPGQGDSPLHF

clone_size: -
v_call: TRBV29-1
d_call: -
j_call: TRBJ1-1
cdr3_aa: CSVLPGHTNTEAFF

clone_size: -
v_call: TRBV18
d_call: TRBD1
j_call: TRBJ1-2
cdr3_aa: CASSPPDRGVIGYTF